These 27 T cell receptor beta chains were all obtained from the same sample, sequenced in a study of identical twins. TCRdb fed the 5' RACE reads into MiXCR, producing one record per CDR3 protein. The sample lists about 190,000 distinct CDR3 sequences; approximately 15% were seen once. The same specimen was also included in a second study, on T cells expressing NK-cell markers.

The specimen sequenced was CD8+ T cells sorted from blood. These receptors came from a woman under 30 in good health.

This clonotype was observed at least ten times. This chain joins TRBV12-3 or TRBV12-4 and TRBJ1-4, with TRBD1 identical over 8 bases. V trimming: 6 bases; J trimming: 5 bases; junction bases outside the gene matches: 5. The CDR3 sequence is 14 residues long. The CDR3 loop is CASRTTGENEKLFF. The CDR3 DNA reads TGTGCCAGCAGAACGACAGGGGAGAATGAAAAACTGTTTTTT.

V usage is TRBV12-3 or TRBV12-4 and J usage is TRBJ2-7, with TRBD2 matching over 11 bases. Trimming took 4 bases from V and 3 from J; bases not matched to a gene: 2. The CDR3 sequence is 14 residues long. The CDR3 loop reads CASSYGLAGYEQYF. In nucleotides, the CDR3 is TGTGCCAGCAGTTATGGACTAGCGGGCTACGAGCAGTACTTC.

This clonotype was picked up a small number of times. The chain recombines TRBV15 with TRBJ2-3; a possible D gene is TRBD1 (5 bases). The CDR3 sequence is 15 residues long. CDR1 is LNHNV, CDR2 YYDKDF, per germline (reference sequence). The V end was cut by 5 bases, the J end by 6 bases, with 18 bases between. The CDR3 nucleotides are TGTGCCACCAGCGAGGCCCGGGCCTCAGGGGATACGCAGTATTTT. It encodes CATSEARASGDTQYF.

The chain couples TRBV6-1 to TRBJ2-7; D remains unclear. The germline V gene encodes CDR1 MNHNS and CDR2 SASEGT. The V gene lost 2 bases and the J gene lost 2 bases, with 7 bases spanning the gap. The CDR3 is made up of 13 amino acids. This CDR3 reads CASSERNPYEQYF. Here the CDR3 DNA reads TGTGCCAGCAGTGAAAGGAACCCCTACGAGCAGTACTTC.

The J gene is TRBJ1-1, the V gene TRBV7-2; D unclear. V was clipped by 2 bases and J by 5 bases, with 12 bases between them. The CDR3 spans 14 residues. The germline V gene encodes CDR1 SGHTA and CDR2 FQGNSA. CDR3 sequence: CASSLYPVGTEAFF. In nucleotides, the CDR3 is TGTGCCAGCAGCTTATATCCGGTTGGAACTGAAGCTTTCTTT.

This clonotype was recorded many times. This sequence joins TRBV25-1 and TRBJ2-4, with a weak D call TRBD1 (6 bases). CDR3 length: 15 residues. The germline V gene encodes CDR1 MGHDK and CDR2 SYGVNS. Trimming took 2 bases from V and 0 from J, leaving 8 bases between them. The CDR3 DNA is TGTGCCAGCAGTGAAGGACAGTCAGCCAAAAACATTCAGTACTTC. Protein sequence: CASSEGQSAKNIQYF.

This clonotype turned up a few times. The rearrangement links TRBV12-3 or TRBV12-4 to TRBJ1-2, with a weak D call TRBD1 (6 bases). V dropped 8 bases and J dropped 1 base, with 20 bases sitting between them. The CDR3 extends over 16 amino acids. CDR3 DNA: TGTGCCAGCGGCCTAATGGGGGGGCCGTTTAACTATGGCTACACCTTC. Its translation is CASGLMGGPFNYGYTF.

This clonotype was detected a few times. This sequence joins TRBV5-5 and TRBJ2-7; 8 bases align to TRBD1. CDR1 SGHKS and CDR2 YYEKEE come from the germline V gene (reference sequence). V gave up 6 bases and J gave up 5 bases; unmatched junction bases: 10. The CDR3 has 14 amino acids. In DNA form, the CDR3 reads TGTGCCAGCAACAATGGACAGGGCAGGGACGAGCAGTACTTC. It codes for CASNNGQGRDEQYF.

The J gene is TRBJ2-5, the V gene TRBV9; tentatively, D is TRBD1 (6 bases). This CDR3 is 14 amino acids long. V was shortened by 3 bases and J by 1 base, with 10 bases between the two germline ends. Germline CDR1 and CDR2: SGDLS and YYNGEE. The CDR3 DNA follows: TGTGCCAGCAGCGGCGGACAGACCCAAGAGACCCAGTACTTC. It codes for CASSGGQTQETQYF.

The genes are TRBV28 and TRBJ2-7; 7 bases fit TRBD2. CDR1 MDHEN and CDR2 SYDVKM come from the germline V gene. Trimming at V came to 3 bases and at J to 7 bases, leaving 6 bases not matched to a gene. This CDR3 contains 13 residues. The CDR3, as DNA: TGTGCCAGCAGTTTTCGGCAGGGAGGGGAGCAGTACTTC. It yields the protein CASSFRQGGEQYF. Filled out from reference TRBV28 and TRBJ2-7, the complete variable domain reads DVKVTQSSRYLVKRTGEKVFLECVQDMDHENMFWYRQDPGLGLRLIYFSYDVKMKEKGDIPEGYSVSREKKERFSLILESASTNQTSMYLCASSFRQGGEQYFGPGTRLTVT.

The table lists this clonotype with a few counts. This sequence joins TRBV9 and TRBJ2-3; perhaps D is TRBD1 or TRBD2 (6 bases each). V dropped 3 bases and J dropped 2 bases, with 16 bases sitting between them. The germline V gene has CDR1 SGDLS and CDR2 YYNGEE. The CDR3 has 16 amino acids. This CDR3 reads CASSAAGDSTTDTQYF. The CDR3 DNA reads as TGTGCCAGCAGCGCAGCAGGGGACTCGACCACAGATACGCAGTATTTT. The complete variable domain, with remaining parts taken from reference TRBV9 and TRBJ2-3, reads DSGVTQTPKHLITATGQRVTLRCSPRSGDLSVYWYQQSLDQGLQFLIQYYNGEERAKGNILERFSAQQFPDLHSELNLSSLELGDSALYFCASSAAGDSTTDTQYFGPGTRLTVL.

J is TRBJ2-5 and V is TRBV6-6, with a possible D match to TRBD2 (5 bases). CDR1 and CDR2 (germline): MNHNY, SVGAGI (reference sequence). Trimming removed 6 bases from V and 7 bases from J, with 15 bases in between. The CDR3 loop spans 13 amino acids. The CDR3 sequence is CASSPYLRGTQYF. CDR3 nucleotides: TGTGCCAGCAGCCCCTACTTACGGGGGACCCAGTACTTC.

This chain links TRBV11-2 with TRBJ1-2; weak D call: TRBD1 (6 bases). The CDR3 runs 15 residues. V gave up 2 bases and J gave up 7 bases, with 17 bases separating them. Per the germline V gene, CDR1 is SGHAT and CDR2 is FQNNGV. CDR3 nucleotide sequence: TGTGCCAGCAGCTTATCCTTCCCAGGGGTTCGTGGCTACACCTTC. Its translation: CASSLSFPGVRGYTF.

This clonotype has just a few counts. This rearrangement joins TRBV12-3 or TRBV12-4 to TRBJ1-1; 9 nucleotides match TRBD1. Trimming removed 3 bases from V and 6 bases from J; junction bases left unmatched: 5. CDR3 length: 14 residues. This CDR3 reads CASSFGTGRSEAFF. CDR3 bases: TGTGCCAGCAGTTTTGGGACAGGGAGGTCTGAAGCTTTCTTT.

This sequence joins TRBV12-3 or TRBV12-4 and TRBJ1-3; TRBD1 matches at 8 bases. V trimming: 6 bases; J trimming: 4 bases; junction bases outside the gene matches: 5. The CDR3 is 14 residues long. In DNA, the CDR3 is TGTGCCAGCAGGGAGACAGGGGTCGGAAACACCATATATTTT. It is translated as CASRETGVGNTIYF.

This clonotype has only a few counts. J is TRBJ2-2 and V is TRBV25-1; D ambiguous. CDR3 size: 13 residues. Between the trimmed V and J ends, which lost 5 bases and 8 bases, there was a span of 12 bases. Germline CDR1 reads MGHDK; CDR2 reads SYGVNS. As DNA, the CDR3 is TGTGCCAGCAGTCTCACCCATCCGGGGGAGCTGTTTTTT. It encodes CASSLTHPGELFF. Using reference TRBV25-1 and TRBJ2-2 for the parts outside the CDR3, the full variable domain is EADIYQTPRYLVIGTGKKITLECSQTMGHDKMYWYQQDPGMELHLIHYSYGVNSTEKGDLSSESTVSRIRTEHFPLTLESARPSHTSQYLCASSLTHPGELFFGEGSRLTVL.

The chain links TRBV7-9 to TRBJ1-3; D gene uncertain. V shed 5 bases and J shed 0 bases, with 17 bases lying between them. CDR1 is SEHNR, CDR2 FQNEAQ, per germline (reference sequence). This CDR3 has 17 residues. In DNA form, the CDR3 reads TGTGCCAGCAGCCCTTCCCGCAGGACCTTCTCTGGAAACACCATATATTTT. It encodes CASSPSRRTFSGNTIYF.

The gene calls are TRBV6-6 and TRBJ1-1; 8 bases fit TRBD1. Germline V gene sequence: CDR1 MNHNY, CDR2 SVGAGI (reference sequence). The V gene end was trimmed by 2 bases and the J gene end by 7 bases; junction bases not matched to a gene: 3. CDR3 size: 13 residues. CDR3 amino acids: CASSYGQGGEAFF. CDR3 DNA sequence: TGTGCCAGCAGTTACGGACAGGGTGGTGAAGCTTTCTTT.

This clonotype has ten or more counts. The V gene is TRBV15, the J gene TRBJ2-5, with no clear D. The V end lost 0 bases, the J end lost 4 bases, and 12 bases lay between the germline ends. The CDR3 is 15 amino acids. Per the germline V gene, CDR1 is LNHNV and CDR2 is YYDKDF (reference sequence). This CDR3 reads CATSRDRAVSETQYF. DNA for the CDR3: TGTGCCACCAGCAGAGATCGGGCGGTCTCAGAGACCCAGTACTTC.

The J gene is TRBJ2-4, the V gene TRBV27, with D perhaps matching TRBD1 (5 bases). The length of the CDR3 is 14 residues. Germline V gives CDR1 MNHEY, CDR2 SMNVEV (reference sequence). Deletions cut 3 bases from V and 5 bases from J, with 11 bases between. CDR3: CASSFGQFQNIQYF. In DNA form, the CDR3 reads TGTGCCAGCAGTTTTGGACAATTCCAAAACATTCAGTACTTC.

This clonotype was detected only a few times. The rearrangement links TRBV7-9 to TRBJ2-1; 12 bases are shared with TRBD2. CDR3 length: 15 residues. The trim removed 8 bases at V and 6 bases at J, leaving 8 bases unmatched. Germline V gene sequence: CDR1 SEHNR, CDR2 FQNEAQ (reference sequence). The CDR3 is CASGELAGGVNEQFF. The CDR3 nucleotides are TGTGCCAGCGGGGAGCTAGCGGGAGGGGTCAATGAGCAGTTCTTC. Combining the CDR3 with reference TRBV7-9 and TRBJ2-1 gives the whole variable domain DTGVSQNPRHKITKRGQNVTFRCDPISEHNRLYWYRQTLGQGPEFLTYFQNEAQLEKSRLLSDRFSAERPKGSFSTLEIQRTEQGDSAMYLCASGELAGGVNEQFFGPGTRLTVL.

This clonotype has at least ten counts. The CDR3 loop is CASSWGGAGELFF. The DNA for the CDR3 is TGTGCCAGCAGTTGGGGAGGGGCCGGGGAGCTGTTTTTT. The chain joins TRBV12-3 or TRBV12-4 to TRBJ2-2; 7 bases align to TRBD2. The V and J ends lost 4 bases and 6 bases, in that order; junction bases with no gene match: 2. This CDR3 is built from 13 residues.

This clonotype turned up a few times. The rearrangement uses TRBV7-8 and TRBJ2-7; TRBD2 agrees at 10 bases. V shed 5 bases and J 4 bases; nucleotides not matched to a gene: 5. Germline values: CDR1 SGHVS, CDR2 FQNEAQ. This CDR3 comprises 14 residues. CDR3 protein: CASSPASGSYEQYF. Written as DNA, the CDR3 is TGTGCCAGCAGCCCGGCTAGCGGGAGTTACGAGCAGTACTTC.

The V gene is TRBV4-3, the J gene TRBJ2-7, with D maybe TRBD2 (5 bases). The CDR3 length is 15 residues. From germline, CDR1 is LGHNA and CDR2 YSLEER. The V and J ends lost 0 bases and 2 bases respectively, with 11 bases between them. Here the CDR3 reads CASSQEDSPPYEQYF. DNA for the CDR3: TGCGCCAGCAGCCAAGAGGACTCACCCCCCTACGAGCAGTACTTC.

This clonotype was counted between two and nine times. This sequence joins TRBV11-2 and TRBJ2-1; D call uncertain. The CDR3 length is 11 residues. The germline V gene has CDR1 SGHAT and CDR2 FQNNGV. Deletions cut 6 bases from V and 5 bases from J, with 5 bases between. CDR3 loop: CASRENNEQFF. CDR3 bases: TGTGCCAGCAGAGAGAACAATGAGCAGTTCTTC.

The chain links TRBV6-5 to TRBJ1-2; D is undetermined. Germline V lookup: CDR1 MNHEY, CDR2 SVGAGI. This CDR3 region has 14 residues. With 2 bases removed from V and 2 bases from J, the gap between germline ends came to 9 bases. The CDR3 is CASSYREGNYGYTF. The CDR3 DNA reads TGTGCCAGCAGTTACAGGGAAGGGAACTATGGCTACACCTTC.

This clonotype was counted a few times. This CDR3 is CASSQDGQGPGYTF. CDR3 nucleotides: TGTGCCAGCAGCCAAGATGGACAGGGTCCTGGCTACACCTTC. The chain uses TRBV5-6 and TRBJ1-2; 8 bases are a match to TRBD1. Losses at the gene ends were 4 bases for V and 7 bases for J; bases not matched to a gene: 9. The CDR3 has 14 residues. Germline CDR1 SGHDT, CDR2 YYEEEE.